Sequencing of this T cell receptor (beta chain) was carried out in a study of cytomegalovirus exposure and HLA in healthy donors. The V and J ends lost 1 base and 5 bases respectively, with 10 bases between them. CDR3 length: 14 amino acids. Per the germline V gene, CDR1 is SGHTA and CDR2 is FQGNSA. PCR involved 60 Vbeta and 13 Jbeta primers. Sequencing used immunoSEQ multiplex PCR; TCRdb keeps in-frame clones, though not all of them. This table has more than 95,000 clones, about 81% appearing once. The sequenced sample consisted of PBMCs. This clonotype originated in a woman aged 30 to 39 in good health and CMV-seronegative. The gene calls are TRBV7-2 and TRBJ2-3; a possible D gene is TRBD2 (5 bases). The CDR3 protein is CASSLDGSRDTQYF. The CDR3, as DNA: TGTGCCAGCAGCTTAGATGGGAGTAGAGATACGCAGTATTTT.